The sequence of this TCR beta chain was determined in a study of T-cell reconstitution after alpha-beta-depleted transplantation in children. Whole-study results and caveats: When one year had passed after transplant, most T-cell counts and diversity came from newly produced T cells.

This clonotype was seen a few times. What it binds is not known. This CDR3 comprises 15 residues. Between the trimmed V and J ends, which lost 5 bases and 0 bases, there was a span of 13 bases. Germline assignment: CDR1 SEHNR and CDR2 FQNEAQ (reference sequence). The TCRbeta library incorporated unique molecular identifiers. TCRdb passed the PCR reads through MiXCR, listing each CDR3 protein once. The sample holds about 400,000 distinct CDR3 sequences, roughly 16% seen once. The TCR originated in a boy younger than two who had a stem cell transplant for Wiskott-Aldrich syndrome, so the T cells may come from the graft donor. The chain links TRBV7-9 to TRBJ1-2; D is ambiguous. The sample was PBMCs, mostly from graft donor cells, taken 360 days after TCRalphabeta/CD19-depleted stem cell transplant. The CDR3 DNA reads as TGTGCCAGCAGCCGGGTGTCCCTAGCTAACTATGGCTACACCTTC. Protein product: CASSRVSLANYGYTF. Full variable domain (outside the CDR3, taken from reference TRBV7-9 and TRBJ1-2): DTGVSQNPRHKITKRGQNVTFRCDPISEHNRLYWYRQTLGQGPEFLTYFQNEAQLEKSRLLSDRFSAERPKGSFSTLEIQRTEQGDSAMYLCASSRVSLANYGYTFGSGTRLTVV.